Presented here are 2 T cell receptor beta chains from one specimen sequenced in a study of cytomegalovirus exposure and HLA in healthy donors. 13 Jbeta primers and 60 Vbeta primers were used for the PCR. The repertoire was sequenced with immunoSEQ multiplex PCR; TCRdb's copy has only in-frame clones and lacks some. The sample has some 150,000 clones; about 80% are singletons. The specimen sequenced was PBMCs. These TCRs come from a man in his thirties or forties in good health and CMV-seropositive.

The chain has TRBV7-9 and TRBJ2-1; a weak D match, TRBD2 (6 bases). Germline assignment: CDR1 SEHNR and CDR2 FQNEAQ (reference sequence). V shed 7 bases and J shed 6 bases, with 19 bases lying between them. The CDR3 runs to 15 residues. The CDR3: CASTPLDGGSNEQFF. The CDR3 DNA reads TGTGCCAGCACTCCCCTCGACGGGGGATCCAATGAGCAGTTCTTC. Filled out from reference TRBV7-9 and TRBJ2-1, the complete variable domain reads DTGVSQNPRHKITKRGQNVTFRCDPISEHNRLYWYRQTLGQGPEFLTYFQNEAQLEKSRLLSDRFSAERPKGSFSTLEIQRTEQGDSAMYLCASTPLDGGSNEQFFGPGTRLTVL.

Regarding this clone: The conserved phenylalanine or tryptophan is not found at the CDR3 terminus, so this likely reflects a read error. V and J are TRBV10-3 and TRBJ2-7; maybe TRBD1 (6 bases). The CDR3 has 14 residues. Per the germline V gene, CDR1 is ENHRY and CDR2 is SYGVKD. Trimming took off 4 bases at V and 1 base at J, with 11 bases between the two ends. CDR3: CAISVNRDSYEQYL. The CDR3 DNA is TGTGCCATCAGTGTGAACAGGGATTCCTACGAGCAGTACCTC.